This entry concerns a single T cell receptor beta chain. Its cognate antigen is unknown. This record belongs to a study of cytomegalovirus exposure and HLA in healthy donors. Study-level findings and limits: Cytomegalovirus status was reportedly diagnosed by the classifier with high specificity and sensitivity. Overall, approximately 150 TCR beta chains were annotated as cytomegalovirus-associated.

Trimming removed 4 bases from V and 5 bases from J; junction bases left unmatched: 4. The CDR3 is made up of 13 amino acids. Germline lookup yields CDR1 SEHNR and CDR2 FQNEAQ (reference sequence). The table came from immunoSEQ multiplex PCR; TCRdb's copy has only in-frame clones and leaves some out. Of about 330,000 clones listed, roughly 88% were seen once; the top ten hold about 0.91%. The clonotype was recovered from a woman between 18 and 29 years old in good health and CMV-seronegative. Sequences were obtained from PBMCs. The rearrangement joins TRBV7-9 to TRBJ1-1, with 7 bases that match TRBD1. The CDR3 nucleotides read TGTGCCAGCAGCTACACAGGGGAGACTGAAGCTTTCTTT. This gives the protein CASSYTGETEAFF.